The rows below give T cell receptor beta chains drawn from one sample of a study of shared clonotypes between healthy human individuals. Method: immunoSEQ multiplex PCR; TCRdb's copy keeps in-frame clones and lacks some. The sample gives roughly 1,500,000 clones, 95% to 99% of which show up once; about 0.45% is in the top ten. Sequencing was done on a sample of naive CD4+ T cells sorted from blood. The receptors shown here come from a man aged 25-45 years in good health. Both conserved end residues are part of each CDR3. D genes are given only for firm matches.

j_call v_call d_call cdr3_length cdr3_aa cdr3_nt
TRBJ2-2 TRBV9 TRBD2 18 CASSVDSGLAGVKRELFF TGTGCCAGCAGCGTAGACTCCGGACTAGCGGGAGTTAAGAGGGAGCTGTTTTTT
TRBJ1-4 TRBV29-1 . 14 CSVGLRLNNEKLFF TGCAGCGTTGGCCTCAGGTTGAATAATGAAAAACTGTTTTTT
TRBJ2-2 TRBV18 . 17 CASSEGRKDFYTGELFF TGTGCCAGCTCCGAGGGGAGAAAGGACTTCTACACCGGGGAGCTGTTTTTT
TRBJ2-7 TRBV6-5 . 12 CASSTGKYEQYF TGTGCCAGCAGTACAGGGAAGTACGAGCAGTACTTC
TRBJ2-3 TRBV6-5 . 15 CASSYSGTSTDTQYF TGTGCCAGCAGTTACAGCGGAACTAGCACAGATACGCAGTATTTT
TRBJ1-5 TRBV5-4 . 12 CASSLEGQPQHF TGTGCCAGCAGCTTGGAGGGTCAGCCCCAGCATTTT
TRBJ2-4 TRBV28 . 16 CASSSGTAIQLGIQYF TGTGCCAGCAGCTCCGGGACGGCAATCCAACTTGGCATTCAGTACTTC
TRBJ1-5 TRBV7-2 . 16 CASSKRGEYSNQPQHF TGTGCCAGCAGCAAGAGGGGCGAGTATAGCAATCAGCCCCAGCATTTT
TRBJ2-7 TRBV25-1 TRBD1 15 CASSDPGTGEVEQYF TGTGCCAGCAGTGATCCCGGGACAGGGGAGGTCGAGCAGTACTTC
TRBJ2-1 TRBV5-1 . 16 CASSGNSPPSYNEQFF TGCGCCAGCAGCGGAAATAGCCCCCCTTCCTACAATGAGCAGTTCTTC
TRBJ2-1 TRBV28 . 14 CASSPLFRHNEQFF TGTGCCAGCAGTCCTCTATTCAGACACAATGAGCAGTTCTTC
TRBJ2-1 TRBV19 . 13 CASSPLVGDEQFF TGTGCCAGTAGCCCTCTCGTAGGGGATGAGCAGTTCTTC